This TCR beta chain is from a study of T cell responses to AZD1222 COVID-19 vaccine. CDR3 length: 15 amino acids. CDR1 is MNHNS, CDR2 SASEGT, per germline. Trimming took off 2 bases at V and 8 bases at J, with 15 bases between the two ends. Measured with immunoSEQ multiplex PCR; TCRdb has only the in-frame clones, and not every one. In the table there are 120,000 or so clones, more than 80% of which are singletons. Notes on this clone: Its antigen is unidentified.

Study findings and constraints: Spike-specific TCR breadth and depth went up after people got two AZD1222 doses.

The starting material was peripheral blood, obtained on day 0 of AZD1222 vaccination. The sequence was collected from an adult in good health. The chain is built from TRBV6-1 and TRBJ1-4; D remains ambiguous. CDR3: CASSERPRGNEKLFF. In DNA form, the CDR3 reads TGTGCCAGCAGTGAAAGGCCCAGAGGGAACGAAAAACTGTTTTTT.